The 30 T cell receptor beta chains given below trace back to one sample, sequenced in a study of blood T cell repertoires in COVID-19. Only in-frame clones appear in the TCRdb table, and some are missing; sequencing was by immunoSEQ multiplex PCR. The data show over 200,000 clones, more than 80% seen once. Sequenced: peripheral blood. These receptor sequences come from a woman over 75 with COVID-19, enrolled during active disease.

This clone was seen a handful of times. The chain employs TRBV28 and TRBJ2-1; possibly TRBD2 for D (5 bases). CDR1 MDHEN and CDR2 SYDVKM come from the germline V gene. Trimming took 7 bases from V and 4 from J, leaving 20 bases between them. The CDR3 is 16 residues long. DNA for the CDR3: TGTGCCAGCACCGGGCGGGCCATCCTTTTTTACAATGAGCAGTTCTTC. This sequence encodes CASTGRAILFYNEQFF.

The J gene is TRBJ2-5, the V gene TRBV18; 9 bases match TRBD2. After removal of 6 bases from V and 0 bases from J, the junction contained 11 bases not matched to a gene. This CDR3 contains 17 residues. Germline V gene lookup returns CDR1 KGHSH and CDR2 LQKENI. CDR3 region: CASSPLGASGNQETQYF. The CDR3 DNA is TGTGCCAGCTCCCCTTTGGGAGCTAGCGGGAACCAAGAGACCCAGTACTTC.

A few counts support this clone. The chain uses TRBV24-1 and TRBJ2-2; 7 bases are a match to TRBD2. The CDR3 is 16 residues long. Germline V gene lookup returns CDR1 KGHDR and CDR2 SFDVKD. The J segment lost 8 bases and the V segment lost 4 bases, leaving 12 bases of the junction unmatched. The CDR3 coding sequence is TGTGCCACCAGTGACCCGCCCGGGACTACAGCAGGGGAGCTGTTTTTT. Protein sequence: CATSDPPGTTAGELFF.

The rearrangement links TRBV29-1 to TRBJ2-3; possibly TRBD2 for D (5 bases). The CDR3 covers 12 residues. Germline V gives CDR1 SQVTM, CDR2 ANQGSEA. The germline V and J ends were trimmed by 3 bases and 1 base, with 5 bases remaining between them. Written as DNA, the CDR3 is TGCAGCGTTGACGGGGGCACAGATACGCAGTATTTT. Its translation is CSVDGGTDTQYF.

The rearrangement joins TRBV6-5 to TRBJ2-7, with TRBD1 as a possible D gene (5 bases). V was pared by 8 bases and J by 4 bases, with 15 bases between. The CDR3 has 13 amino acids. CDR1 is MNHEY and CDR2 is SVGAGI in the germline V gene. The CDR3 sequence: CASGAAWAYEQYF. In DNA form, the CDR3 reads TGTGCCAGCGGGGCGGCTTGGGCTTACGAGCAGTACTTC.

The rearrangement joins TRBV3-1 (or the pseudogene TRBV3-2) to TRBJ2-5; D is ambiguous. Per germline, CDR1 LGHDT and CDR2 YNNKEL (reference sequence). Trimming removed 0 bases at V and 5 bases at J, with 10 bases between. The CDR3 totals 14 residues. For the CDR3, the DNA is TGTGCCAGCAGCCAAGAACCCAGCGCGGAGACCCAGTACTTC. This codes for CASSQEPSAETQYF.

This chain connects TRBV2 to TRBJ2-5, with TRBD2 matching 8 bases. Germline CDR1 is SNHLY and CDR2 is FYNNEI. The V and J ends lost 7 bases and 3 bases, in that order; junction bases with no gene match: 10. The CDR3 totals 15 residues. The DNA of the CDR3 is TGTGCCAGCACCCTCCTTATCGGGGGGGAAGAGACCCAGTACTTC. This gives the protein CASTLLIGGEETQYF.

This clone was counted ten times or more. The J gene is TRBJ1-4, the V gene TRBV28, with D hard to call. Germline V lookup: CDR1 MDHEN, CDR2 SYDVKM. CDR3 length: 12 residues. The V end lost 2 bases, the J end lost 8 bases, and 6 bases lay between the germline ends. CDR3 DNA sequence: TGTGCCAGCAGTTTACATGTGGAAAAACTGTTTTTT. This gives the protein CASSLHVEKLFF.

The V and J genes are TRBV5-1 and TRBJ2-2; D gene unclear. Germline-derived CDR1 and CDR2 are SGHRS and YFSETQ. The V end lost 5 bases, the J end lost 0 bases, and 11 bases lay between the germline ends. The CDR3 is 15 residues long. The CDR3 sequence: CASSPSNTNTGELFF. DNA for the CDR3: TGCGCCAGCAGTCCGAGTAATACGAACACCGGGGAGCTGTTTTTT.

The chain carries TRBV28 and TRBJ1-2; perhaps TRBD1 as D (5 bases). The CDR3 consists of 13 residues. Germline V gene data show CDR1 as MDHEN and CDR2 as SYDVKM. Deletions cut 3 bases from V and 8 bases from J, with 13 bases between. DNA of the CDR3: TGTGCCAGCAGTTTGTCTCGGGGGAGCGGCTACACCTTC. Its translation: CASSLSRGSGYTF.

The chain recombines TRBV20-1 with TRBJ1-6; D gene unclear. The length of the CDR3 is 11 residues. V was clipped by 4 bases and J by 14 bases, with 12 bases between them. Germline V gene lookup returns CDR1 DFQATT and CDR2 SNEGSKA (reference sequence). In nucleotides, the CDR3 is TGCAGTGCTAAGGACTACCCCACCCTCCACTTT. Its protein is CSAKDYPTLHF.

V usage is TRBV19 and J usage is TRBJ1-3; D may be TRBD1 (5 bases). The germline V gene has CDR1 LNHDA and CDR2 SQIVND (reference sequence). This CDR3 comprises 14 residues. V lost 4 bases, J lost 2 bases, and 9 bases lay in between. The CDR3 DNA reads TGTGCCAGTAGTACCGGGACTCCTGGAAACACCATATATTTT. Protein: CASSTGTPGNTIYF.

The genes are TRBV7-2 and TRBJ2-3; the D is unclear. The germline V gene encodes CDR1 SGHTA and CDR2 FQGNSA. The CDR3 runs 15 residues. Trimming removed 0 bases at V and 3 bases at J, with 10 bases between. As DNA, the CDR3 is TGTGCCAGCAGCTTAGCGGTGAGGCCAACAGATACGCAGTATTTT. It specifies CASSLAVRPTDTQYF. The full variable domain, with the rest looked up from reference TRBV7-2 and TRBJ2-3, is GAGVSQSPSNKVTEKGKDVELRCDPISGHTALYWYRQSLGQGLEFLIYFQGNSAPDKSGLPSDRFSAERTGGSVSTLTIQRTQQEDSAVYLCASSLAVRPTDTQYFGPGTRLTVL.

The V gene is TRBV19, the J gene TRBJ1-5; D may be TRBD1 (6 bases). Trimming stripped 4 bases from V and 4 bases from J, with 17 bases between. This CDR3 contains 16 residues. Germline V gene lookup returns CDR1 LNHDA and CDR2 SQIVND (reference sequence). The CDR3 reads CASSRPPGTQNQPQHF. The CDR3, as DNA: TGTGCCAGTAGTAGGCCCCCCGGGACACAAAATCAGCCCCAGCATTTT.

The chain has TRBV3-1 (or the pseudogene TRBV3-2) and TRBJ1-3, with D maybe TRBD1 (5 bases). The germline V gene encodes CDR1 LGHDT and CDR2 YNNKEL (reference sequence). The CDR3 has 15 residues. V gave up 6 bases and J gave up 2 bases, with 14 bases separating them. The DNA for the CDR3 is TGTGCCAGCAGTAGCCAGGGAGGCCCTGGAAACACCATATATTTT. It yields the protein CASSSQGGPGNTIYF.

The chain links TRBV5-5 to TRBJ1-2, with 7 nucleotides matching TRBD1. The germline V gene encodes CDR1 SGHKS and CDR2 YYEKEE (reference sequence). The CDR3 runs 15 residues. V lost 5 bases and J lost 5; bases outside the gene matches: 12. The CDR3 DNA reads TGTGCCAGCAGTCCCTCCGGGACAGCAATTTATGGCTACACCTTC. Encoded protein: CASSPSGTAIYGYTF.

CDR3 loop: CASSYSRRGGPQHF. CDR3 sequence (DNA): TGTGCCAGCAGTTACTCGAGAAGGGGAGGACCCCAGCATTTT. The V call is TRBV6-5, the J call TRBJ1-5; possibly TRBD1 for D (5 bases). Trimming left V 0 bases short and J 10 bases short, with 13 bases between. CDR3 length: 14 residues. CDR1 is MNHEY, CDR2 SVGAGI, per germline.

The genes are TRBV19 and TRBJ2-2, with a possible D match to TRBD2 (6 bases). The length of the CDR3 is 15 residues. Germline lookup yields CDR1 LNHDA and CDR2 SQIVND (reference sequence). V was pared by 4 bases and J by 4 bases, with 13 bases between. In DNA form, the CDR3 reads TGTGCCAGTAGTACCGCCGGGGGTGGCACCGGGGAGCTGTTTTTT. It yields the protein CASSTAGGGTGELFF.

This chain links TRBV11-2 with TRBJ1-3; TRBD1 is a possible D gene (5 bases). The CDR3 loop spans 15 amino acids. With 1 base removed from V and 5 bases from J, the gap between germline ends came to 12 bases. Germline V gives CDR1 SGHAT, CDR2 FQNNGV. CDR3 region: CASSLVQGSRNTIYF. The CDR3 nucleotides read TGTGCCAGCAGCTTAGTGCAGGGCTCGAGAAACACCATATATTTT.

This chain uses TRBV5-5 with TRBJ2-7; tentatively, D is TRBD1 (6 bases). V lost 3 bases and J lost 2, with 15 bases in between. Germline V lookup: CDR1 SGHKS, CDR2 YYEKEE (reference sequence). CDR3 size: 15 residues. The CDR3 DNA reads TGTGCCAGCAGCTCAACGGACAGTTTAACCTACGAGCAGTACTTC. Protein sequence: CASSSTDSLTYEQYF.

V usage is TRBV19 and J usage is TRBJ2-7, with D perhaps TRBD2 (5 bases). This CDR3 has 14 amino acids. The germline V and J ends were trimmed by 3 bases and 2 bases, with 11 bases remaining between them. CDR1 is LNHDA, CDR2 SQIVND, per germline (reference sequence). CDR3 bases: TGTGCCAGTAGTATCCGAACTAGAGCCTACGAGCAGTACTTC. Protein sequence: CASSIRTRAYEQYF.

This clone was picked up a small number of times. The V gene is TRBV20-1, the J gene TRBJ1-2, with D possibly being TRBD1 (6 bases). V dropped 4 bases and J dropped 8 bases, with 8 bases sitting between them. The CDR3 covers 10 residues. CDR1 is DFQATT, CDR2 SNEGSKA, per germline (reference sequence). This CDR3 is CSATGVGYTF. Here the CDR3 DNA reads TGCAGTGCTACAGGGGTAGGCTACACCTTC.

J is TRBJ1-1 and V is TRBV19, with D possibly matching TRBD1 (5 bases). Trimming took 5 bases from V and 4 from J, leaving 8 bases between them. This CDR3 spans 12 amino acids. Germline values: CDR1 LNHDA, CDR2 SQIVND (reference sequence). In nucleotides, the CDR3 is TGTGCCAGTAGTGCGGGGGGCACTGAAGCTTTCTTT. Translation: CASSAGGTEAFF. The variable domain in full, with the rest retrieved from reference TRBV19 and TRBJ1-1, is DGGITQSPKYLFRKEGQNVTLSCEQNLNHDAMYWYRQDPGQGLRLIYYSQIVNDFQKGDIAEGYSVSREKKESFPLTVTSAQKNPTAFYLCASSAGGTEAFFGQGTRLTVV.

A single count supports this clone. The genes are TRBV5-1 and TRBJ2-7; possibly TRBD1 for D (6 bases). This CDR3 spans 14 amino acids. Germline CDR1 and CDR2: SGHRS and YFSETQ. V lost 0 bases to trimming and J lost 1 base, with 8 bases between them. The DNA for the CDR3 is TGCGCCAGCAGCTTGGCTACAGGGTCCTACGAGCAGTACTTC. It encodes CASSLATGSYEQYF. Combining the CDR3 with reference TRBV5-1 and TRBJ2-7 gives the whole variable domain KAGVTQTPRYLIKTRGQQVTLSCSPISGHRSVSWYQQTPGQGLQFLFEYFSETQRNKGNFPGRFSGRQFSNSRSEMNVSTLELGDSALYLCASSLATGSYEQYFGPGTRLTVT.

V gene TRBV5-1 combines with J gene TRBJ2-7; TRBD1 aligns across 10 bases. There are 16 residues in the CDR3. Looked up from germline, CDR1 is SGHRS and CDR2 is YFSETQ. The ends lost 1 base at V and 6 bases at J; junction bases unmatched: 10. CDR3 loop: CASSLSPGQGTGEQYF. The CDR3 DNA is TGCGCCAGCAGCTTGTCCCCGGGACAGGGGACGGGCGAGCAGTACTTC.

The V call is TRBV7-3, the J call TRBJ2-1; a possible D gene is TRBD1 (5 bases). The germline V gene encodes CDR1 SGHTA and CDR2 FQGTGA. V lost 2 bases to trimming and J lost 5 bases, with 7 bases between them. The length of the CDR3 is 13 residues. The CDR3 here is CASSLDRDNEQFF. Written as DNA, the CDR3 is TGTGCCAGCAGCTTAGACAGAGACAATGAGCAGTTCTTC.

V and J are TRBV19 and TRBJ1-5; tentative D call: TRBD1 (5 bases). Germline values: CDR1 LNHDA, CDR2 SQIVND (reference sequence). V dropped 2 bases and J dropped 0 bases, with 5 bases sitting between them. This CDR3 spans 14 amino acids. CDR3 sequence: CASSIQGSNQPQHF. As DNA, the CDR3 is TGTGCCAGTAGTATACAGGGTAGCAATCAGCCCCAGCATTTT.

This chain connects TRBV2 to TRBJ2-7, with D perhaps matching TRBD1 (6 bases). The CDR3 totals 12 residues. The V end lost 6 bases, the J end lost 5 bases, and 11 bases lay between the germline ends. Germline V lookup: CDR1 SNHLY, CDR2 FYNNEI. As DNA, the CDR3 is TGTGCCAGCAGGGACAGAGAGGACGAGCAGTACTTC. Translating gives CASRDREDEQYF.

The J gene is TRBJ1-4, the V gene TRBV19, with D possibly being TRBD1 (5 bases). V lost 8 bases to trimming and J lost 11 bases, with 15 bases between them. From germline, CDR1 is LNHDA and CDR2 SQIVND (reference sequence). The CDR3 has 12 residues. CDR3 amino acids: CASGPGSRKLFF. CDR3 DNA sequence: TGTGCCAGTGGACCAGGGTCGCGGAAACTGTTTTTT.

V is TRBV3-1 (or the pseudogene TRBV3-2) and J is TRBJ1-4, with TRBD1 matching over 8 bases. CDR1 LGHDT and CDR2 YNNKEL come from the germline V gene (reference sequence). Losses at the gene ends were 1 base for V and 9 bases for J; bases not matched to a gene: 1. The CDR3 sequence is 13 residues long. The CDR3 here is CASSQGTGQKLFF. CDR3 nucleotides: TGTGCCAGCAGCCAAGGGACAGGGCAAAAACTGTTTTTT.